This TCR beta chain was retrieved from a study of blood T cell repertoires in COVID-19. Only in-frame clones appear in the TCRdb table, and some are missing; sequencing was by immunoSEQ multiplex PCR. Found here are fewer than 400,000 clones, around 87% of them singletons; the top ten hold about 2.9%. The CDR3 covers 17 residues. Germline V gene data show CDR1 as SGHDT and CDR2 as YYEEEE. J gave up 6 bases and V 1 base, and 11 bases lay outside the gene matches. The J gene is TRBJ2-7, the V gene TRBV5-6, with 12 bases identical to TRBD2. Sample: peripheral blood. The clonotype originates from a human donor in a cohort sampled during active COVID-19. The CDR3 DNA is TGTGCCAGCAGCTTGACGTTCCCTAGCGGGAGGGCTGTCGAGCAGTACTTC. Translation: CASSLTFPSGRAVEQYF.